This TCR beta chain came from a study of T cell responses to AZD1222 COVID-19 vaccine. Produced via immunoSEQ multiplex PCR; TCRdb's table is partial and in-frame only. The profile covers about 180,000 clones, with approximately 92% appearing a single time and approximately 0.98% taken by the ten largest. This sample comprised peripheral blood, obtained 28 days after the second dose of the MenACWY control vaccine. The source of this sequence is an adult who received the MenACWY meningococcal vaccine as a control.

For the CDR3, the DNA is TGTGCCAGTAGTATGAAAGACAGGGTTTTTCAGCCCCAGCATTTT. Encoded protein: CASSMKDRVFQPQHF. The rearrangement links TRBV19 to TRBJ1-5; 7 bases map to TRBD1. In germline, CDR1 is LNHDA, CDR2 SQIVND (reference sequence). The CDR3 contains 15 residues. The V and J ends lost 3 bases and 6 bases, in that order; junction bases with no gene match: 8. The full variable domain, in which reference TRBV19 and TRBJ1-5 provide the parts outside the CDR3, is DGGITQSPKYLFRKEGQNVTLSCEQNLNHDAMYWYRQDPGQGLRLIYYSQIVNDFQKGDIAEGYSVSREKKESFPLTVTSAQKNPTAFYLCASSMKDRVFQPQHFGDGTRLSIL.